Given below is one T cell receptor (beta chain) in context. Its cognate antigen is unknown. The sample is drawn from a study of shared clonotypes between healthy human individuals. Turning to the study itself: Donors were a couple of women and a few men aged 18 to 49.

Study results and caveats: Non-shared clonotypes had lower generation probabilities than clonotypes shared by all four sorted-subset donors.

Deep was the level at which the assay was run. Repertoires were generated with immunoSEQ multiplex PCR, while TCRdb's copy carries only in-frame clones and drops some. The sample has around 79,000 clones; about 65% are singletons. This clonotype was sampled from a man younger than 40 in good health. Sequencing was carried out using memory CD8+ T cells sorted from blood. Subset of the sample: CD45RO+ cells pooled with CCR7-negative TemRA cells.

The CDR3 here is CATCGTGEIPYEQYF. DNA for the CDR3: TGTGCCACCTGCGGGACCGGGGAGATCCCCTACGAGCAGTACTTC. The chain carries TRBV28 and TRBJ2-7, with a weak D call TRBD2 (6 bases). V was cut by 10 bases and J by 2 bases, with 21 bases left in between. The germline V gene has CDR1 MDHEN and CDR2 SYDVKM. The CDR3 runs to 15 residues.